These T cell receptor beta chains were read from a single sample in a study of T cell repertoires in cytomegalovirus infection. Each CDR3 protein is one row after TCRdb ran MiXCR on the reads. The sample contains about half a million distinct CDR3 sequences, about 33% of which appear only once. For these TCRs, the target antigens are not known. Material: cultured PBMCs, obtained from culture after CMV antigen stimulation. These receptors came from a human donor in good health (CMV status not recorded). Some clones in this sample may be carry-over from other donors' samples. The conserved cysteine and the conserved F or W are not part of the CDR3 here. Clone size is stated in some rows and not others, as once, few, many or a class when expanded.

>TRBV7-9|NA
ASSHDGERVNYGYT
>TRBV29-1|NA
SVGEQSQAQETQY
>TRBV7-8|many
ASSLLGDEQF
>TRBV7-2|many
ASSLGTSGYNEQF
>TRBV23-1|NA
ASSQSSGRARETQY
>TRBV29-1|NA
SVEARRTPDT
>TRBV4-2|few
ASSQEALGTDTQY
>TRBV7-4|NA
ASSSRGGETDTQY
>TRBV27|NA
ASSLLHRVRQSGKVHRNIQY
>TRBV6-2/TRBV6-3|NA
ASSYSVQGGHGEQY
>TRBV7-2|NA
ASSLGETEPNHEQY
>TRBV19|NA
ASSHRDFYGYT
>TRBV20-1|few
SARDRGSGRAPETQY
>TRBV27|NA
ASSPLGVSSYNEQF
>TRBV12-3/TRBV12-4|NA
ASRGGRMNTEAF
>TRBV20-1|few
SARLIYEQY
>TRBV4-1|NA
ASSQGASGTVHFSGANVLT
>TRBV19|few
ASTKVPRMNTEAF
>TRBV2|few
ASRGRLAEAHYNEQF
>TRBV9|NA
ASSVGSNTEAF
>TRBV6-2/TRBV6-3|NA
ASSPLVRGPTGGELF
>TRBV7-8|few
ASSFSETSYNEQF
>TRBV7-9|NA
ASSHRPGQGTQREQY
>TRBV30|NA
AWSVSEQETQY
>TRBV28|NA
ASSSPSGIYNEQF
>TRBV28|NA
ASLPQGTYNEQF
>TRBV6-5|NA
ASSRSGQMDEQF
>TRBV20-1|few
SAITGGSGSAITDTQY
>TRBV27|NA
ASTTSMTTGSPLH
>TRBV11-2|few
ASSFRSNSYNEQF
>TRBV6-8|NA
ASSQTDYGYT
>TRBV15|few
ATSRDLGGNYNEQF
>TRBV7-2|NA
ASRPGDRGPGGYT
>TRBV10-3|NA
AISESVGVYEQY
>TRBV20-1|NA
SARSGRPTGDTQY
>TRBV28|few
ASSFRVKHYEQY
>TRBV4-1|NA
ASSQEDRLAGAT
>TRBV4-3|few
ASSQDFRGWTEAF
>TRBV28|NA
ASSLPGTAEKAF
>TRBV10-3|few
AISGGAGANVLT
>TRBV12-3/TRBV12-4|NA
ASRQGWGETQY
>TRBV11-3|once
ASSHGPDREQY
>TRBV7-8|NA
ASSPVGLAGDYNEQF
>TRBV12-3/TRBV12-4|few
ASSGRGQGDGNQPQH
>TRBV20-1|NA
SASRDRGLETQY